A selection of T cell receptor beta chains follows, all from one sample in a study of blood T cell repertoires in COVID-19. Method: immunoSEQ multiplex PCR; TCRdb's copy keeps in-frame clones and lacks some. The sample includes under 250,000 clones, about 86% of them seen just once. Sequenced: peripheral blood. The receptors were sampled from a man aged 45-65 years with active or convalescent COVID-19. The conserved cysteine and the conserved F or W are not part of the CDR3 here. Each record gives: J gene, V gene, D gene, CDR3 protein. The D gene is left open where the match is weak.

>TRBJ2-5|TRBV7-2|TRBD2
ASSRLAGPGETQY
>TRBJ2-3|TRBV10-3|TRBD2
AISRLADTDTQY
>TRBJ2-3|TRBV29-1|TRBD2
SARGLAATDTQY
>TRBJ2-3|TRBV9|TRBD1
ASSLQGETSTDTQY
>TRBJ1-6|TRBV28|.
ASSSSQLYNSPLH
>TRBJ1-4|TRBV9|.
ASSPTGLNEKLF
>TRBJ1-5|TRBV6-5|.
ASSYGGGPQH
>TRBJ1-5|TRBV2|.
ASSALGGGNQPQH
>TRBJ2-7|TRBV5-1|TRBD2
ASSLGRGYAIHEQY
>TRBJ2-2|TRBV5-4|TRBD1
ASSWDRVTGELF
>TRBJ1-4|TRBV6-1|.
ASSEFRGAPNEKLF
>TRBJ1-5|TRBV27|.
ASSPLRGLYQPQH
>TRBJ1-1|TRBV6-1|.
ASSEGAGWYTEAF
>TRBJ2-5|TRBV3-1/TRBV3-2|.
ASSQDLVSQETQY
>TRBJ1-4|TRBV28|TRBD1
ASSLGTGGEKLF
>TRBJ2-5|TRBV12-5|TRBD1
ASGSGQEEETQY
>TRBJ1-1|TRBV7-2|.
ASSGKTDTEAF
>TRBJ2-7|TRBV19|.
ASSGDRYEQY
>TRBJ1-4|TRBV28|TRBD1
ASSSLTGGVEKLF
>TRBJ2-3|TRBV10-3|TRBD2
AISGTSGAKDTQY
>TRBJ1-6|TRBV19|TRBD1
ASSRQGLDSPLH
>TRBJ2-3|TRBV7-3|.
ASSRQQGGAGTDTQY
>TRBJ1-2|TRBV7-9|.
ASSRTGGGDYGYT
>TRBJ2-7|TRBV5-1|.
ASSLVGQAEQY
>TRBJ1-2|TRBV6-5|.
ASSSGPNYGYT
>TRBJ2-1|TRBV11-2|.
ASSPPQGNYAYNEQF
>TRBJ2-1|TRBV4-3|.
ASSQRRVNNEQF
>TRBJ2-3|TRBV18|.
ASSPLFGDTQY
>TRBJ1-1|TRBV28|.
ASSLALNTEAF
>TRBJ1-1|TRBV29-1|TRBD1
SVGLTGANTEAF
>TRBJ2-3|TRBV7-2|TRBD2
ASSTTSGGASTDTQY
>TRBJ1-2|TRBV9|TRBD1
ASSRTGGGGYT
>TRBJ1-2|TRBV6-5|.
ASSLGTGSYGYT
>TRBJ2-7|TRBV5-4|TRBD2
ASSFRGGEQY
>TRBJ2-7|TRBV7-8|TRBD1
ASSPHPGQTKREQY
>TRBJ1-3|TRBV4-3|.
ASSPGSGSGNTIY
>TRBJ1-3|TRBV9|TRBD1
ASSTGTAGNTIY
>TRBJ1-2|TRBV19|.
ASSIVPGLDGYT
>TRBJ1-4|TRBV19|.
ASSRTTTNEKLF
>TRBJ1-5|TRBV19|TRBD1
ASSGGRDRALKSNQPQH
>TRBJ1-1|TRBV30|.
AGGPGMNTEAF
>TRBJ2-6|TRBV5-8|.
ASSLYSISSGANVLT
>TRBJ2-1|TRBV4-2|TRBD2
ASSQRTGGLSYNEQF
>TRBJ2-6|TRBV28|TRBD1
ASRPAGQAVSGANVLT
>TRBJ2-3|TRBV9|TRBD2
ASSSRLAGAPFTDTQY
>TRBJ2-3|TRBV25-1|TRBD1
ASRGQGFQGTQY
>TRBJ1-3|TRBV11-1|.
ASSYGFGNTIY
>TRBJ1-1|TRBV7-3|.
ASSFGTGDEAF
>TRBJ1-1|TRBV28|.
ASSLVQGNTEAF
>TRBJ1-2|TRBV25-1|.
ASKPRTGNGAYGYT